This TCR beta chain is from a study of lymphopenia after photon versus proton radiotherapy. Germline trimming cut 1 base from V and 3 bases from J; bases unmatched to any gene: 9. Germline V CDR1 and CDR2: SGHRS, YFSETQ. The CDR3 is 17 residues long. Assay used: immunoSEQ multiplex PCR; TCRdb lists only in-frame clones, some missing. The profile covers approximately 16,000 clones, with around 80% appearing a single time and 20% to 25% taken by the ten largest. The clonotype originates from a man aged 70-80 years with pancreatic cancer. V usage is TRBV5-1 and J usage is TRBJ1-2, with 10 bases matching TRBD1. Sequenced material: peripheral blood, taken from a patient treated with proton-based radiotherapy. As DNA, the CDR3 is TGCGCCAGCAGCTTGCTTGGACAGGGGGGGCCTCACTATGGCTACACCTTC. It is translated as CASSLLGQGGPHYGYTF. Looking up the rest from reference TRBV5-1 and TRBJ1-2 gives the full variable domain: KAGVTQTPRYLIKTRGQQVTLSCSPISGHRSVSWYQQTPGQGLQFLFEYFSETQRNKGNFPGRFSGRQFSNSRSEMNVSTLELGDSALYLCASSLLGQGGPHYGYTFGSGTRLTVV.